The TCR beta chain described here comes from a study of OX40 agonist ivuxolimab in advanced cancers. The wider study: The treatment was a fully human IgG2 OX40 agonist, ivuxolimab. The study, taken as a whole, reports: Still undetermined is the antigen specificity of the expanded peripheral T cells.

Using immunoSEQ multiplex PCR, the repertoire was profiled, and TCRdb retains in-frame clones only, with some absent. This sample yields some 30,000 clones, of which approximately 87% are seen a single time; about 32% belongs to the top ten. Turning to this clone: Antigen specificity is unknown.

Sequences were derived from CD4+ or CD8+ T cells sorted from blood, sampled in a trial of the OX40 agonist ivuxolimab. The sequence was obtained from an adult with an advanced solid tumor such as melanoma, head and neck, liver or kidney cancer.

The CDR3 region has the DNA TGTGCCAGCAGCGTTGCGGGACATAACACAGATACGCAGTATTTT. It is translated as CASSVAGHNTDTQYF. This sequence joins TRBV9 and TRBJ2-3; D is perhaps TRBD1 or TRBD2 (6 bases each). CDR1 and CDR2 from the germline V gene are SGDLS and YYNGEE. The length of the CDR3 is 15 residues. The V end lost 2 bases, the J end lost 2 bases, and 12 bases lay between the germline ends.